This T cell receptor (beta chain) was retrieved from a study of shared clonotypes between healthy human individuals. To note about this clone: The antigen remains undetermined. A far larger clone differs by one base, so this is likely a read error. The CDR3 does not close with the conserved phenylalanine or tryptophan, likely indicating a read error.

Regarding the study as a whole: The study drew on few donors, limiting represented genetic and exposure-history diversity. An expected dependence of interdonor clonotype sharing on sequencing depth was noted.

V dropped 5 bases and J dropped 4; count of bases not matched to a gene: 4. This CDR3 is 13 amino acids long. The germline V gene encodes CDR1 SGHVS and CDR2 FQNEAQ. Only in-frame clones appear in the TCRdb table, and some are missing; sequencing was by immunoSEQ multiplex PCR. The table includes 490,000 or so clones, over 60% detected once. The source of this sequence is a woman aged 40 to 50 in good health. Some clones in this sample may be carry-over from other donors' samples. Sequencing was performed on PBMCs. The rearrangement links TRBV7-8 to TRBJ2-7, with 8 bases matching TRBD2. The CDR3 nucleotides read TGTGCCAGCAGCCTACTAGCGGAATACGAGCAGTACCTC. As protein: CASSLLAEYEQYL.